The clone carrying this T cell receptor beta chain came up a few times. Antigen unknown. The sample belongs to a study of CD8 T cells in ankylosing spondylitis. Findings of the study overall: Clones linked to disease were reported to show significant enrichment in matched ankylosing spondylitis synovial fluid. Disease-linked clones had a CD8+ phenotype and relatively low frequency in peripheral blood. A TCR beta motif made of eight highly homologous variants seemed typical of ankylosing spondylitis blood.

Germline V gene lookup returns CDR1 SQVTM and CDR2 ANQGSEA. Trimming removed 6 bases from V and 3 bases from J, with 14 bases in between. This CDR3 region has 14 residues. Library preparation for TCR beta used quantitative 5'-RACE with molecular barcodes. Using its own MiXCR run on the 5' RACE reads, TCRdb lists one record per CDR3 protein. This sample yields 750,000 to 850,000 distinct CDR3 sequences, of which approximately 12% are seen a single time; just over 0.5% belongs to the top ten. V and J are TRBV29-1 and TRBJ2-2, with D perhaps TRBD1 (6 bases). The sequence came from a male donor with ankylosing spondylitis. Sequencing was carried out using blood, either unsorted or a sorted T cell fraction (not recorded which). The CDR3: CSVAWDTDTGELFF. The DNA of the CDR3 is TGCAGCGTGGCTTGGGACACCGACACCGGGGAGCTGTTTTTT.